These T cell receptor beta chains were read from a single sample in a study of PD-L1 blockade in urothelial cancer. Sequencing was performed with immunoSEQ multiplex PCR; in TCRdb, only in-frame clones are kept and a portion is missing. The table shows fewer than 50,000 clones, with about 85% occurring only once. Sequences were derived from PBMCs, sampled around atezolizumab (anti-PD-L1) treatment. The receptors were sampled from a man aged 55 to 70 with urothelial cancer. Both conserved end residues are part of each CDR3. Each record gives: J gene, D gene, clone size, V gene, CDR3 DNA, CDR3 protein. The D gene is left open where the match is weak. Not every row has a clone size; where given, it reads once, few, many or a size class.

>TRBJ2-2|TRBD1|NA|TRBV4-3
TGCGCCAGCAGCCAAGATCTCTGGACAGGGGACACCGGGGAGCTGTTTTTT
CASSQDLWTGDTGELFF
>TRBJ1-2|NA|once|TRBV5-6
TGTGCCAGCAGCTTGGCAGGCGCACTTCCCAATGGCTACACCTTC
CASSLAGALPNGYTF
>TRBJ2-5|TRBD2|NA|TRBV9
TGTGCCAGCAGCCCTAGCGGGGGAGCGGAGACCCAGTACTTC
CASSPSGGAETQYF
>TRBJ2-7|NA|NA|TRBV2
TGTGCCAGCAGCGAACGGGGGTCCCTACCCTACGAGCAGTACTTC
CASSERGSLPYEQYF
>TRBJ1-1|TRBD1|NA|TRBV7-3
TGTGCCAGCAGCTTACGCGGGACAGGGGGCGCTTCAAGCCCTGAAGCTTTCTTT
CASSLRGTGGASSPEAFF
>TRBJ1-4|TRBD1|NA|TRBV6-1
TGTGCCAGCAGCCTGGGACAGAGTCAAGAAAAACTGTTTTTT
CASSLGQSQEKLFF
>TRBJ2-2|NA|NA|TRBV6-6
TGTGCCAGCAGTCAGCGGAGGGGGCCGGAGACCGGGGAGCTGTTTTTT
CASSQRRGPETGELFF
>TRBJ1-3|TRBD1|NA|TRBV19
TGTGCCAGTACCCGAGGGACAGGGTCTGGAAACACCATATATTTT
CASTRGTGSGNTIYF
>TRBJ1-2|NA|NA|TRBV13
TGTGCCAGCAGCCCACCCGAGGGGGGGAACTATGGCTACACCTTC
CASSPPEGGNYGYTF
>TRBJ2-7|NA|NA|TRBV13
TGTGCCAGCAGCTTACGAGGATACGAGCAGTACTTC
CASSLRGYEQYF
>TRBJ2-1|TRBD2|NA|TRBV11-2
TGTGCCAGCAGCTTGGAACTAGCGGGGGGCTACAATGAGCAGTTCTTC
CASSLELAGGYNEQFF
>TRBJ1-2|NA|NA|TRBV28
TGTGCCAGCAGTTCGAAAGGAGCGGATGGCTACACCTTC
CASSSKGADGYTF
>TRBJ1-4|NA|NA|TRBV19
TGTGCCAGCTCTCTGAATGAAAAACTGTTTTTT
CASSLNEKLFF
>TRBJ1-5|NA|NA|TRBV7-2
TGTGCCAGCAGCCCCAGGACTCTTCCCACCAATCAGCCCCAGCATTTT
CASSPRTLPTNQPQHF
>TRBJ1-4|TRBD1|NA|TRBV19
TGTGCCAGTAGTGTACAGGGGGCCCGAGAAAAACTGTTTTTT
CASSVQGAREKLFF
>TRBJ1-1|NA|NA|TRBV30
TGTGCCTGGAGTGGACAGCTGAACACTGAAGCTTTCTTT
CAWSGQLNTEAFF
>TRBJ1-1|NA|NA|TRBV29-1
TGCAGCGTTGGGGGCTTTAAGGACACTGAAGCTTTCTTT
CSVGGFKDTEAFF
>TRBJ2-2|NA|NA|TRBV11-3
TGTGCCAGCAGCTCCGGCGCGGACACCGGGGAGCTGTTTTTT
CASSSGADTGELFF
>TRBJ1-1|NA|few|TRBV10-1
TGCGCCAGCAGTGATTTTAACAGGCCGAACACTGAAGCTTTCTTT
CASSDFNRPNTEAFF
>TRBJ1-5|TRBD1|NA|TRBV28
TGTGCCAGCAGCTATGACAGGGGCAATCAGCCCCAGCATTTT
CASSYDRGNQPQHF
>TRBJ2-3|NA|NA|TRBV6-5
TGTGCCAGCAGTCCCCCACCCGGGACTTCTGCGCAGTATTTT
CASSPPPGTSAQYF
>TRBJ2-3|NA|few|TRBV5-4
TGTGCCAGCAGCTCTGGTATAGGCACAGATACGCAGTATTTT
CASSSGIGTDTQYF
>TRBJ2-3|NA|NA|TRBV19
TGTGCCAGTAGTAGCGTGTATACCACAGATACGCAGTATTTT
CASSSVYTTDTQYF
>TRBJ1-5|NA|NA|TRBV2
TGTGCCAGCAGTGTCTCCAGGGGAAGCAATCAGCCCCAGCATTTT
CASSVSRGSNQPQHF
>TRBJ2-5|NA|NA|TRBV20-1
TGCAGTCCACAGGGACAAGAGACCCAGTACTTC
CSPQGQETQYF
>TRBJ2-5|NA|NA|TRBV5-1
TGCGCCAGCAGCTTGAAGGAGGGTGCAGAGACCCAGTACTTC
CASSLKEGAETQYF
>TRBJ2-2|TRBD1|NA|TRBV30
TGTGCCTGGAGCGACGGGGACAGGGGTAACACCGGGGAGCTGTTTTTT
CAWSDGDRGNTGELFF
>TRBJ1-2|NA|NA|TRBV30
TGTGCCTGGAAGCAGCCTCCGGCGGCCAACAATGGCTACACCTTC
CAWKQPPAANNGYTF
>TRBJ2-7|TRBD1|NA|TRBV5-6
TGTGCCAGCAGACTCCCGGGACAGGGGGCCAACGAGCAGTACTTC
CASRLPGQGANEQYF
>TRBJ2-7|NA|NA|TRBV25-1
TGTGCCAGCAGTGAATATTGGGGGGACGAGCAGTACTTC
CASSEYWGDEQYF
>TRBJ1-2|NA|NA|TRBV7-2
TGTGCCAGCACCAGGGGCTTAGGTTATGGCTACACCTTC
CASTRGLGYGYTF
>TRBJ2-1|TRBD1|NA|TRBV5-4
TGTGCCAGCAGGACCGGGACAGGGACCTACAATGAGCAGTTCTTC
CASRTGTGTYNEQFF
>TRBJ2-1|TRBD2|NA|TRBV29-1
TGCAGCGTTTCGGCGGGGGGGGTGCGTGAGCAGTTCTTC
CSVSAGGVREQFF
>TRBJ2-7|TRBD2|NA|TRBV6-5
TGTGCCAGCAGCCAGACTAGCGCGGGGGAGCAGTACTTC
CASSQTSAGEQYF
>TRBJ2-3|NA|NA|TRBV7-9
TGTGCCAGCAGCTTACTAGCAGATACGCAGTATTTT
CASSLLADTQYF
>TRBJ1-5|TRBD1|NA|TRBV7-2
TGTGCCAGCAGCCTTAGGACAGGAAATCAGCCCCAGCATTTT
CASSLRTGNQPQHF
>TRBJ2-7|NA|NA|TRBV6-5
TGTGCCAGCAGCATCAGGGGCTACGAGCAGTACTTC
CASSIRGYEQYF
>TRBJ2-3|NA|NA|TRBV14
TGTGCCAGCAGCCACGCGGGACTCTACTTCACAGATACGCAGTATTTT
CASSHAGLYFTDTQYF
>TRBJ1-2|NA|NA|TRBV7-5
TGTGCCAGAAGCTTAAGACAATATTGTGGCTACACCTTC
CARSLRQYCGYTF
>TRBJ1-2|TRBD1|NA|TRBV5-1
TGCGCCAGCAGCTTGGTAGGACAGGAGCCTGACGGCTACACCTTC
CASSLVGQEPDGYTF
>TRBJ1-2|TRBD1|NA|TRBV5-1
TGCGCCAGCAGCTCACTACAGGGGAGTAACTATGGCTACACCTTC
CASSSLQGSNYGYTF
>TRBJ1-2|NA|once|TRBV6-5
TGTGCCAGCAGTGGATCCGGGGGATTCGGCGGCTACACCTTC
CASSGSGGFGGYTF
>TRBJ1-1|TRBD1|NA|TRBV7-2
TGTGCCAGCAGCCCCCGGACAGGGGGCTACACTGAAGCTTTCTTT
CASSPRTGGYTEAFF
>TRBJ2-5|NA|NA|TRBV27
TGTGCCAGCAGTCCCGAGGGGACCCAGTACTTC
CASSPEGTQYF
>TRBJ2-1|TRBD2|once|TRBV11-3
TGTGCCAGCAGCTTATTAAGCGGGGGGATGAATGAGCAGTTCTTC
CASSLLSGGMNEQFF
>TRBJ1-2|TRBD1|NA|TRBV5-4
TGTGCCAGCAGTCTCGGGACAGGGGTGGGCTATGGCTACACCTTC
CASSLGTGVGYGYTF
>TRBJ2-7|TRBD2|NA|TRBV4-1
TGCGCCAGCAGCGCCCAGGCGGGGGGGCGGTCCTACGAGCAGTACTTC
CASSAQAGGRSYEQYF
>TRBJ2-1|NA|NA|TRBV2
TGTGCCAGCAGTGAAGCCCCAGGGGGGACCTACAATGAGCAGTTCTTC
CASSEAPGGTYNEQFF
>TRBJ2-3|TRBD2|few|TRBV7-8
TGTGCCAGCAAAGGAGCGGGGGGGAGCAGTACGCAGTATTTT
CASKGAGGSSTQYF
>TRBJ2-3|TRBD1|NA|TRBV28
TGTGCCAGCAGTTCGCCGGGACAGGGTACAGATACGCAGTATTTT
CASSSPGQGTDTQYF
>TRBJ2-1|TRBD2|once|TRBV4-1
TGCGCCAGCAGCCCGAATGGGGGGGACTACAATGAGCAGTTCTTC
CASSPNGGDYNEQFF
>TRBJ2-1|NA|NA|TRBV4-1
TGCGCCAGCAGCCGGACTGAGGTCTGGAATGAGCAGTTCTTC
CASSRTEVWNEQFF
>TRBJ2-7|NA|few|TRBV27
TGTGCCAGCAGTTTAAACGGCTACGAGCAGTACTTC
CASSLNGYEQYF
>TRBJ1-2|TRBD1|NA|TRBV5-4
TGTGCCAGCAGGTATTACAGGGGTCAAGGAGGCTACACCTTC
CASRYYRGQGGYTF
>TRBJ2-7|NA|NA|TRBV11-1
TGTGCCAGCAGCCCCCGACAGGAGACCTACGAGCAGTACTTC
CASSPRQETYEQYF
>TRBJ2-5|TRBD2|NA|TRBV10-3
TGTGCCATTGGGACTACGTCCCAAGAGACCCAGTACTTC
CAIGTTSQETQYF
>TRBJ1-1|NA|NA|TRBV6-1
TGTGCCAGCGACCTTAGGGGGAACACTGAAGCTTTCTTT
CASDLRGNTEAFF
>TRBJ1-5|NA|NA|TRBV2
TGTGCCAGCAGTGCGGGCGGGCAGAATCAGCCCCAGCATTTT
CASSAGGQNQPQHF
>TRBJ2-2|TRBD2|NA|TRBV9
TGTGCCAGCAGCGTAGTGGGGGGGGCCGGGGAGCTGTTTTTT
CASSVVGGAGELFF